These 7 T cell receptor beta chains were sequenced from one sample in a study of blood T cell repertoires in COVID-19. Assay used: immunoSEQ multiplex PCR; TCRdb lists only in-frame clones, some missing. This sample carries 300,000 or so clones, more than 85% of them seen once, and the ten largest clones take approximately 0.93%. Sequencing was performed on PBMCs or T cells enriched from blood (not recorded which). These receptors all come from a woman younger than 45 who had recovered from COVID-19.

The V gene is TRBV24-1, the J gene TRBJ2-2, with D perhaps TRBD1 (5 bases). Trimming pared 4 bases from V and 4 bases from J, leaving 9 bases between. CDR1 and CDR2 from the germline V gene are KGHDR and SFDVKD. CDR3 length: 14 amino acids. CDR3 sequence: CATSDADSTGELFF. CDR3 sequence (DNA): TGTGCCACCAGTGACGCTGACAGCACCGGGGAGCTGTTTTTT.

The CDR3 region is CASSLTRGAGNTIYF. The CDR3, as DNA: TGTGCCAGCAGCTTGACTCGGGGAGCGGGAAACACCATATATTTT. The rearrangement uses TRBV5-6 and TRBJ1-3; no clear D. Germline V CDR1 and CDR2: SGHDT, YYEEEE. The length of the CDR3 is 15 residues. The V end was cut by 1 base, the J end by 4 bases, with 12 bases between.

As DNA, the CDR3 is TGTGCCAGCATGAGCTTCGGAAACACCATATATTTT. This codes for CASMSFGNTIYF. This chain joins TRBV2 and TRBJ1-3; D gene ambiguous. V lost 7 bases, J lost 4 bases, and 8 bases lay in between. The CDR3 has 12 residues. CDR1 is SNHLY, CDR2 FYNNEI, per germline.

V gene TRBV20-1 combines with J gene TRBJ2-1; 11 bases map to TRBD2. CDR1 and CDR2 from the germline V gene are DFQATT and SNEGSKA (reference sequence). The CDR3 spans 14 residues. Losses at the gene ends were 3 bases for V and 10 bases for J; bases not matched to a gene: 8. The CDR3 here is CSASMTSGVREQFF. The DNA of the CDR3 is TGCAGTGCTAGTATGACTAGCGGGGTCCGGGAGCAGTTCTTC.

This chain joins TRBV28 and TRBJ1-2; perhaps TRBD1 as D (6 bases). The CDR3 sequence is 12 residues long. Germline-derived CDR1 and CDR2 are MDHEN and SYDVKM. Between the trimmed V and J ends, which lost 5 bases and 4 bases, there was a span of 8 bases. The CDR3 protein is CASSGTLYGYTF. The CDR3 DNA is TGTGCCAGCAGTGGGACACTCTATGGCTACACCTTC.

The V gene is TRBV27, the J gene TRBJ2-5; 7 bases are a match to TRBD2. This CDR3 has 17 residues. Per the germline V gene, CDR1 is MNHEY and CDR2 is SMNVEV (reference sequence). V lost 6 bases to trimming and J lost 7 bases; unmatched junction nucleotides: 20. The CDR3 DNA sequence: TGTGCCAGCAGCAGACTGATGGGGACTATATCGCTCGGGACCCAGTACTTC. This codes for CASSRLMGTISLGTQYF.

The chain couples TRBV30 to TRBJ1-2, with D perhaps matching TRBD1 (6 bases). Germline CDR1 GTSNPN, CDR2 SVGIG (reference sequence). Trimming took 1 base from V and 3 from J, leaving 12 bases between them. The CDR3 is 14 residues long. This CDR3 is CAWSAVRGYYGYTF. The CDR3, as DNA: TGTGCCTGGAGTGCGGTCAGGGGATACTATGGCTACACCTTC.